Given below is one T cell receptor (beta chain) in context. The antigen is undetermined. Blood samples were obtained at baseline, cycle 4 day 1, and cycle 7 day 1. These data belong to a study of OX40 agonist ivuxolimab in advanced cancers. Whole-study findings and limits: The CD4+ and CD8+ T cells in the blood had expanded clonally by week 6 at 0.1 to 3.0 mg/kg.

Trimming removed 0 bases at V and 0 bases at J, with 6 bases between. Germline V lookup: CDR1 SQVTM, CDR2 ANQGSEA. The CDR3 runs 14 residues. Sequenced by immunoSEQ multiplex PCR; TCRdb stores in-frame clones only, minus some. Here the sample spans fewer than 15,000 clones, roughly 80% being singletons. The source was CD4+ or CD8+ T cells sorted from blood, collected in a trial of the OX40 agonist ivuxolimab. The chain employs TRBV29-1 and TRBJ2-4, with no clear D. The TCR sequence derives from an adult with an advanced solid tumor such as melanoma, head and neck, liver or kidney cancer. The CDR3 DNA reads as TGCAGCGTTGAAGACGAGACAGCCAAAAACATTCAGTACTTC. Translated: CSVEDETAKNIQYF.